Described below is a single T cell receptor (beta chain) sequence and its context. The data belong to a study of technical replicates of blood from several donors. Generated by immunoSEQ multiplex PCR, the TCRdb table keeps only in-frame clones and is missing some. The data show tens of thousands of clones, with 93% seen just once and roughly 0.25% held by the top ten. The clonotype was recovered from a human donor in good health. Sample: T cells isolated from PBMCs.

The chain's CDR3 is CAWEGQGGYNEQFF. For the CDR3, the DNA is TGTGCCTGGGAGGGACAGGGAGGGTACAATGAGCAGTTCTTC. J is TRBJ2-1 and V is TRBV30, with 9 bases matching TRBD1. Germline CDR1 GTSNPN, CDR2 SVGIG (reference sequence). V lost 5 bases to trimming and J lost 4 bases; unmatched junction nucleotides: 6. The CDR3 covers 14 residues.